Listed below are T cell receptor beta chains from one sample, sequenced in a study of blood T cell repertoires in COVID-19. The method was immunoSEQ multiplex PCR; TCRdb's version includes in-frame clones alone and lacks a portion of them. The sample lists some 73,000 clones; approximately 80% were seen once. Sample: peripheral blood. The receptors stem from a man aged 70 or older with COVID-19, enrolled during active disease. Each CDR3 is given with its conserved first and last residue. Fields, in order: V gene, D gene, clone size, J gene, CDR3 protein, CDR3 DNA. The D gene is left open where the match is weak. Expanded clones get a size class; other rows say once, few or many, or leave the size out.

TRBV15	TRBD1	NA	TRBJ2-3	CATSGTGVSTDTQYF	TGTGCCACCAGCGGTACAGGGGTTAGCACAGATACGCAGTATTTT
TRBV15	NA	NA	TRBJ1-4	CATSGQTITNEKLFF	TGTGCCACCAGCGGGCAGACAATAACTAATGAAAAACTGTTTTTT
TRBV5-5	NA	medium-sized	TRBJ2-7	CASSPWTAKGSYEQYF	TGTGCCAGCAGCCCGTGGACAGCTAAAGGGAGCTACGAGCAGTACTTC
TRBV4-3	NA	NA	TRBJ1-3	CASSQEVATTGSPLSSGNTIYF	TGCGCCAGCAGCCAAGAAGTCGCCACGACCGGGAGCCCCCTCAGCTCTGGAAACACCATATATTTT
TRBV5-4	NA	NA	TRBJ1-2	CASSLVSPVSYGYTF	TGTGCCAGCAGCTTGGTGTCGCCAGTCAGCTATGGCTACACCTTC
TRBV25-1	NA	NA	TRBJ1-2	CASTDRSHGYTF	TGTGCCAGCACCGACAGGTCTCATGGCTACACCTTC
TRBV12-3/TRBV12-4	NA	NA	TRBJ1-3	CASSLFSGNTIYF	TGTGCCAGCAGCCTTTTCTCTGGAAACACCATATATTTT
TRBV6-2/TRBV6-3	NA	few	TRBJ1-2	CASSPDSFLYGYTF	TGTGCCAGCAGCCCGGACAGTTTTTTGTATGGCTACACCTTC
TRBV19	NA	medium-sized	TRBJ1-5	CASSIDLGEWEPQHF	TGTGCCAGTAGTATAGATCTCGGGGAGTGGGAGCCCCAGCATTTT
TRBV5-5	TRBD2	NA	TRBJ2-1	CASSLLAGHNEQFF	TGTGCCAGCAGCTTGCTAGCGGGACACAATGAGCAGTTCTTC
TRBV11-2	NA	few	TRBJ2-3	CASSLDPRTSDTQYF	TGTGCCAGCAGCTTAGATCCTAGAACATCGGATACGCAGTATTTT
TRBV11-2	TRBD2	NA	TRBJ2-7	CASSHSTSGRNEQYF	TGTGCCAGCAGTCACAGCACTAGCGGGAGAAACGAGCAGTACTTC
TRBV14	TRBD1	once	TRBJ2-2	CASSQSSGGPNTGELFF	TGTGCCAGCAGCCAAAGTTCAGGGGGACCGAACACCGGGGAGCTGTTTTTT
TRBV15	NA	once	TRBJ1-3	CATSREFSGVSGNTIYF	TGTGCCACCAGCAGAGAATTTTCAGGGGTCTCTGGAAACACCATATATTTT
TRBV15	NA	NA	TRBJ1-1	CATSLSGVNTEAFF	TGTGCCACCAGCCTCTCAGGGGTGAACACTGAAGCTTTCTTT
TRBV7-2	NA	NA	TRBJ1-4	CASSLVGEGVEKLFF	TGTGCCAGCAGCTTAGTGGGGGAGGGGGTAGAAAAACTGTTTTTT
TRBV11-2	NA	once	TRBJ2-4	CASSLAVLDIQYF	TGTGCCAGCAGCTTAGCGGTGTTAGACATTCAGTACTTC
TRBV6-6	TRBD2	NA	TRBJ2-1	CASSQGLAGISYNEQFF	TGTGCCAGCAGTCAGGGACTAGCGGGAATAAGTTACAATGAGCAGTTCTTC
TRBV7-9	TRBD1	many	TRBJ1-4	CASSFRAGGTNEKLFF	TGTGCCAGCAGCTTTAGGGCAGGGGGAACTAATGAAAAACTGTTTTTT
TRBV6-2/TRBV6-3	NA	NA	TRBJ1-2	CASSYVRGGYGYTF	TGTGCCAGCAGTTACGTACGGGGGGGCTATGGCTACACCTTC
TRBV6-5	TRBD1	NA	TRBJ1-4	CASSTRDRGREKLFF	TGTGCCAGCAGTACCCGGGACAGGGGGCGTGAAAAACTGTTTTTT
TRBV15	NA	NA	TRBJ1-3	CATSKFQDTSGNTIYF	TGTGCCACCAGCAAGTTCCAGGACACCTCTGGAAACACCATATATTTT
TRBV3-1/TRBV3-2	TRBD2	once	TRBJ2-1	CASSQDPGTSGKNEQFF	TGTGCCAGCAGCCAAGATCCCGGGACTAGCGGGAAGAATGAGCAGTTCTTC
TRBV6-2/TRBV6-3	TRBD2	NA	TRBJ2-1	CASSTTGLKYNEQFF	TGTGCCAGCAGTACTACGGGACTAAAGTACAATGAGCAGTTCTTC
TRBV19	TRBD2	NA	TRBJ2-2	CASSSFGRVLAGDTGELFF	TGTGCCAGTAGCTCTTTCGGCAGGGTACTAGCGGGGGACACCGGGGAGCTGTTTTTT
TRBV4-3	NA	NA	TRBJ1-1	CASSQGRGAFTEAFF	TGCGCCAGCAGCCAAGGTCGGGGTGCTTTTACTGAAGCTTTCTTT
TRBV19	NA	NA	TRBJ1-1	CASSTPGQLRNTEAFF	TGTGCCAGTAGCACCCCGGGACAACTCCGGAACACTGAAGCTTTCTTT
TRBV20-1	TRBD1	NA	TRBJ1-1	CSASRTGMNTEAFF	TGCAGTGCTAGTAGGACAGGGATGAACACTGAAGCTTTCTTT
TRBV28	NA	NA	TRBJ2-7	CASSLVDKTYEQYF	TGTGCCAGCAGTTTAGTGGACAAGACCTACGAGCAGTACTTC
TRBV18	TRBD2	NA	TRBJ2-3	CASSQTREADTQYF	TGTGCCAGCTCCCAAACTCGGGAGGCAGATACGCAGTATTTT
TRBV25-1	NA	NA	TRBJ2-2	CASSRGSGELFF	TGTGCCAGCAGTAGGGGAAGCGGGGAGCTGTTTTTT
TRBV6-2/TRBV6-3	TRBD2	NA	TRBJ2-7	CASSTFSGYEQYF	TGTGCCAGCAGTACCTTTAGCGGGTACGAGCAGTACTTC
TRBV18	TRBD1	NA	TRBJ2-7	CASSGDRGRLEQYF	TGTGCCAGCTCAGGGGACAGGGGGCGTCTGGAGCAGTACTTC
TRBV7-8	NA	NA	TRBJ1-1	CASSPQGWVEAFF	TGTGCCAGCAGTCCGCAGGGCTGGGTCGAAGCTTTCTTT
TRBV7-2	NA	NA	TRBJ1-5	CASSWGQSQPQHF	TGTGCCAGCAGCTGGGGACAAAGTCAGCCCCAGCATTTT
TRBV5-1	TRBD2	NA	TRBJ2-7	CASSFGGGLDEQYF	TGCGCCAGCAGCTTCGGGGGAGGGCTCGACGAGCAGTACTTC
TRBV3-1/TRBV3-2	NA	few	TRBJ1-4	CASSPWGRSATNEKLFF	TGTGCCAGCAGCCCCTGGGGCAGATCTGCAACTAATGAAAAACTGTTTTTT
TRBV19	NA	NA	TRBJ1-5	CASSVDSHNQPQHF	TGTGCCAGTAGCGTCGACAGTCACAATCAGCCCCAGCATTTT
TRBV14	NA	few	TRBJ1-2	CASSQGSRLNGYTF	TGTGCCAGCAGCCAAGGGTCCCGACTGAATGGCTACACCTTC
TRBV14	NA	NA	TRBJ1-2	CASSQGGRSYTF	TGTGCCAGCAGCCAAGGGGGCCGAAGCTACACCTTC
TRBV28	NA	NA	TRBJ1-5	CASSFGPKQPQHF	TGTGCCAGCAGTTTTGGTCCTAAGCAGCCCCAGCATTTT
TRBV6-6	NA	NA	TRBJ1-5	CASSRGGLGQPQHF	TGTGCCAGCAGTAGAGGGGGTTTGGGTCAGCCCCAGCATTTT
TRBV5-6	TRBD2	NA	TRBJ2-2	CASSFGGSISGELFF	TGTGCCAGCAGCTTTGGCGGGAGCATCTCGGGGGAGCTGTTTTTT
TRBV19	NA	NA	TRBJ1-1	CASAETMNTEAFF	TGTGCCAGCGCAGAAACAATGAACACTGAAGCTTTCTTT
TRBV5-1	NA	NA	TRBJ2-7	CASSLVVRGYEQYF	TGCGCCAGCAGCTTGGTTGTGCGGGGCTACGAGCAGTACTTC
TRBV6-5	NA	NA	TRBJ1-2	CASSSDRTYGYTF	TGTGCCAGCAGTTCAGACAGGACCTATGGCTACACCTTC
TRBV5-8	NA	NA	TRBJ1-2	CASSLSPGLDYGYTF	TGTGCCAGCAGCTTGTCCCCAGGGTTGGACTATGGCTACACCTTC
TRBV9	NA	NA	TRBJ1-6	CASSPIPDLYNSPLHF	TGTGCCAGCAGCCCCATCCCTGACTTATATAATTCACCCCTCCACTTT
TRBV14	TRBD1	NA	TRBJ1-4	CASSLRLTGEDEKLFF	TGTGCCAGCAGCCTCCGCTTGACAGGGGAAGATGAAAAACTGTTTTTT
TRBV7-2	TRBD1	NA	TRBJ2-7	CASSRSGGPYEQYF	TGTGCCAGCAGTCGTTCAGGGGGACCCTACGAGCAGTACTTC
TRBV6-2/TRBV6-3	TRBD2	few	TRBJ2-1	CASSYLAGSYNEQFF	TGTGCCAGCAGTTACCTAGCGGGAAGCTACAATGAGCAGTTCTTC
TRBV5-1	TRBD2	NA	TRBJ2-5	CASSLARALAGDGETQYF	TGCGCCAGCAGCTTGGCCCGGGCCCTAGCGGGAGATGGAGAGACCCAGTACTTC
TRBV10-3	TRBD2	NA	TRBJ2-2	CAIRSSGRAVGELFF	TGTGCCATCAGGTCTAGCGGGAGGGCCGTCGGGGAGCTGTTTTTT